This T cell receptor beta chain was identified during a study of CD8 T cells in Susac syndrome. RNA was extracted with the RNeasy kit, and a quantity of roughly 0.5 to 1 ug was reverse transcribed using random hexamers. With immunoSEQ multiplex PCR, TCR beta CDR3 was amplified across 54 Vbeta and 13 Jbeta. MiXCR, run by TCRdb on the immunoSEQ multiplex PCR reads, gives a single entry per CDR3 protein. The sample gives roughly 250,000 distinct CDR3 sequences, almost 97% of which show up once; approximately 0.094% is in the top ten. Germline lookup yields CDR1 GTSNPN and CDR2 SVGIG (reference sequence). V was trimmed by 5 bases and J by 3 bases, leaving 15 bases between them. The CDR3 has 14 amino acids. Under recently defined diagnostic criteria, the patients with Susac syndrome qualified as having definite or probable disease.

The sequence derives from a human donor with Susac syndrome. The chain joins TRBV30 to TRBJ2-3; D perhaps matches TRBD2 (6 bases). The sequenced material came from CD4+ T cells from PBMCs. CDR3 sequence: CAWATSEGTDTQYF. The DNA for the CDR3 is TGTGCCTGGGCAACGTCGGAGGGGACAGATACGCAGTATTTT.